These 2 T cell receptor beta chains originate from one sample sequenced in a study of cytomegalovirus exposure and HLA in healthy donors. PCR involved 60 Vbeta and 13 Jbeta primers. Some clones are missing from TCRdb's copy, which holds only in-frame ones; the method was immunoSEQ multiplex PCR. The sample holds some 89,000 clones, around four fifths seen once. Sequenced input: PBMCs. These TCRs come from a woman in her forties in good health and CMV-seropositive.

The chain recombines TRBV7-9 with TRBJ1-2, with unresolved D. The V gene lost 0 bases and the J gene lost 2 bases, with 7 bases spanning the gap. Germline CDR1 is SEHNR and CDR2 is FQNEAQ (reference sequence). The CDR3 totals 14 residues. CDR3 sequence reads: CASSLASGNYGYTF. The CDR3, as DNA: TGTGCCAGCAGCTTAGCGAGCGGGAACTATGGCTACACCTTC.

There are a few counts of this clone. The chain uses TRBV7-6 and TRBJ1-1; TRBD1 aligns across 7 bases. The CDR3 runs to 13 residues. With V trimmed by 4 bases and J by 6 bases, 5 bases remained unmatched. Per the germline V gene, CDR1 is SGHVS and CDR2 is FNYEAQ. The CDR3 here is CASSSGGRAEAFF. The CDR3 DNA is TGTGCCAGCAGCTCAGGGGGAAGGGCTGAAGCTTTCTTT.